A single sample is the source of the 21 T cell receptor beta chains below, sequenced in a study of T-cell reconstitution after alpha-beta-depleted transplantation in children. Unique molecular identifiers tagged the TCRbeta library. TCRdb processed the PCR reads anew with MiXCR; each CDR3 protein has one entry. The sample lists around 490,000 distinct CDR3 sequences, approximately 10% seen once, with 14% in the top ten. The input for sequencing was PBMCs, mostly from graft donor cells, taken 180 days after TCRalphabeta/CD19-depleted stem cell transplant. These receptors all stem from a female patient aged 2 to 10 who had a stem cell transplant for aplastic anemia, so the T cells may come from the graft donor.

The chain couples TRBV7-9 to TRBJ1-5; no definite D call. V shed 7 bases and J shed 2 bases, with 9 bases lying between them. The CDR3 loop spans 13 amino acids. Germline V gene sequence: CDR1 SEHNR, CDR2 FQNEAQ (reference sequence). The CDR3 sequence: CASTEGGNQPQHF. CDR3 DNA sequence: TGTGCCAGCACCGAAGGAGGCAATCAGCCCCAGCATTTT.

This chain uses TRBV28 with TRBJ1-4; D unresolved. V lost 5 bases and J lost 3, with 13 bases in between. Germline loops: CDR1 MDHEN, CDR2 SYDVKM. The CDR3 consists of 15 residues. In DNA, the CDR3 is TGTGCCAGCAGTACACTCATTAACTCTAATGAAAAACTGTTTTTT. Encoded protein: CASSTLINSNEKLFF.

The rearrangement links TRBV20-1 to TRBJ2-7, with 9 bases fitting TRBD1. The V and J ends lost 5 bases and 4 bases, in that order; junction bases with no gene match: 9. The CDR3 loop spans 14 amino acids. From germline, CDR1 is DFQATT and CDR2 SNEGSKA (reference sequence). CDR3 bases: TGCAGTGCTGAGCCCGGGACAGGGCCATACGAGCAGTACTTC. It translates to CSAEPGTGPYEQYF.

This clonotype was observed a few times. J is TRBJ1-1 and V is TRBV7-9; TRBD1 aligns across 7 bases. With 4 bases clipped from V and 6 bases from J, the junction kept 8 bases outside the gene matches. The CDR3 runs 14 residues. Germline V CDR1 and CDR2: SEHNR, FQNEAQ (reference sequence). The CDR3 sequence: CASSSNRGLPEAFF. The DNA for the CDR3 is TGTGCCAGCAGCTCGAACAGGGGACTCCCTGAAGCTTTCTTT.

The chain joins TRBV6-1 to TRBJ2-1, with 7 nucleotides matching TRBD2. CDR3 length: 15 amino acids. V lost 7 bases to trimming and J lost 6 bases; unmatched junction nucleotides: 12. Per germline, CDR1 MNHNS and CDR2 SASEGT. CDR3 residues: CASTNLGGPGNEQFF. The CDR3 nucleotides read TGTGCCAGCACCAACCTGGGAGGGCCAGGCAATGAGCAGTTCTTC.

This clonotype was detected many times. V usage is TRBV28 and J usage is TRBJ2-7; no firm D call. The CDR3 loop spans 11 amino acids. Germline V gene lookup returns CDR1 MDHEN and CDR2 SYDVKM. The ends were cut back, 6 bases at V and 3 bases at J, with 6 bases in the middle. The CDR3 here is CASSQSYEQYF. DNA of the CDR3: TGTGCCAGCAGCCAAAGCTACGAGCAGTACTTC. The full variable domain, with the rest looked up from reference TRBV28 and TRBJ2-7, is DVKVTQSSRYLVKRTGEKVFLECVQDMDHENMFWYRQDPGLGLRLIYFSYDVKMKEKGDIPEGYSVSREKKERFSLILESASTNQTSMYLCASSQSYEQYFGPGTRLTVT.

This clonotype was picked up a small number of times. This rearrangement joins TRBV7-2 to TRBJ1-1; 7 positions match TRBD1. The CDR3 sequence is 15 residues long. The V gene end was trimmed by 0 bases and the J gene end by 0 bases; junction bases not matched to a gene: 1. Germline V lookup: CDR1 SGHTA, CDR2 FQGNSA. CDR3 in DNA: TGTGCCAGCAGCTTAGCGGGACAGATGAACACTGAAGCTTTCTTT. Translated, it gives CASSLAGQMNTEAFF.

This clonotype was counted ten times or more. This chain connects TRBV28 to TRBJ2-3, with 13 bases that match TRBD2. Germline values: CDR1 MDHEN, CDR2 SYDVKM. V was clipped by 7 bases and J by 4 bases; unmatched bases: 5. The CDR3 totals 15 residues. The CDR3 region has the DNA TGTGCCAGCAACCTAGGACTAGCGGGAGCAGATACGCAGTATTTT. It encodes CASNLGLAGADTQYF. The full variable domain, rest sourced from reference TRBV28 and TRBJ2-3, is DVKVTQSSRYLVKRTGEKVFLECVQDMDHENMFWYRQDPGLGLRLIYFSYDVKMKEKGDIPEGYSVSREKKERFSLILESASTNQTSMYLCASNLGLAGADTQYFGPGTRLTVL.

Worth noting for this clonotype: The junction does not match germline at one end; this may be a read error. The chain combines TRBV6-1 with TRBJ2-6; 10 bases map to TRBD2. Germline assignment: CDR1 MNHNS and CDR2 SASEGT. The CDR3 has 17 amino acids. As DNA, the CDR3 is TGTGCCAGCGGACGACTAGCGGGCCACTCTGGGGCCAACGGCCTGACTTTC. It translates to CASGRLAGHSGANGLTF.

This clonotype was counted a few times. The rearrangement links TRBV29-1 to TRBJ2-7, with 10 bases identical to TRBD2. The CDR3 covers 15 residues. The V gene end was trimmed by 5 bases and the J gene end by 4 bases; junction bases not matched to a gene: 11. Germline CDR1 and CDR2: SQVTM and ANQGSEA. The CDR3, as DNA: TGCAGCGTTACAACGAGCGGGAGGGCCGCGTACGAGCAGTACTTC. Residues: CSVTTSGRAAYEQYF.

V gene TRBV4-3 combines with J gene TRBJ2-7, with TRBD2 identical over 7 bases. The ends lost 0 bases at V and 3 bases at J; junction bases unmatched: 5. The germline gives CDR1 LGHNA, CDR2 YSLEER. The CDR3 has 15 amino acids. The CDR3 sequence is CASSQDIGLVYEQYF. Here the CDR3 DNA reads TGCGCCAGCAGCCAAGATATAGGACTAGTCTACGAGCAGTACTTC.

The sample holds many counts of this clonotype. The V call is TRBV27, the J call TRBJ2-7, with 8 bases lining up with TRBD1. The CDR3 contains 15 residues. Germline V gene sequence: CDR1 MNHEY, CDR2 SMNVEV (reference sequence). J gave up 2 bases and V 0 bases, and 3 bases lay outside the gene matches. The CDR3 DNA follows: TGTGCCAGCAGTTTATCGCGGGACAGGACCTACGAGCAGTACTTC. This sequence encodes CASSLSRDRTYEQYF.

This clonotype was picked up a small number of times. V is TRBV7-8 and J is TRBJ1-4; 11 nucleotides agree with TRBD1. The V gene end was trimmed by 5 bases and the J gene end by 4 bases; junction bases not matched to a gene: 3. CDR1 is SGHVS, CDR2 FQNEAQ, per germline. The length of the CDR3 is 15 residues. The CDR3 DNA reads as TGTGCCAGCAGCCGGACAGGGGGCCTTAATGAAAAACTGTTTTTT. Its protein product is CASSRTGGLNEKLFF.

The genes are TRBV6-2 or TRBV6-3 and TRBJ2-1, with 10 bases lining up with TRBD2. This CDR3 region has 15 residues. Germline V gives CDR1 MNHEY, CDR2 SVGEGT. V trimming: 7 bases; J trimming: 7 bases; junction bases outside the gene matches: 10. Written as DNA, the CDR3 is TGTGCCAGCACCCCGAGCGGGAGGGCCAGTAATGAGCAGTTCTTC. Protein product: CASTPSGRASNEQFF.

This clonotype appeared a few times. V and J are TRBV20-1 and TRBJ2-1; D is possibly TRBD2 (6 bases). Germline values: CDR1 DFQATT, CDR2 SNEGSKA (reference sequence). The CDR3 contains 13 residues. V gave up 3 bases and J gave up 8 bases, with 14 bases separating them. CDR3 protein: CSASQGLSYEQFF. CDR3 bases: TGCAGTGCTAGTCAGGGACTGTCCTATGAGCAGTTCTTC.

The chain couples TRBV20-1 to TRBJ2-5; D is possibly TRBD2 (5 bases). V was pared by 0 bases and J by 2 bases, with 13 bases between. The CDR3 has 15 residues. The germline V gene has CDR1 DFQATT and CDR2 SNEGSKA (reference sequence). Here the CDR3 reads CSARDVTSSQETQYF. CDR3 in DNA: TGCAGTGCTAGAGATGTCACTAGTAGTCAAGAGACCCAGTACTTC.

This clonotype was seen ten or more times. V is TRBV29-1 and J is TRBJ1-3; D is perhaps TRBD1 (5 bases). Trimming left V 7 bases short and J 1 base short, with 11 bases between. This CDR3 comprises 13 residues. The germline gives CDR1 SQVTM, CDR2 ANQGSEA. The CDR3 sequence: CSAAQASGNTIYF. CDR3 nucleotide sequence: TGCAGCGCTGCACAGGCTTCTGGAAACACCATATATTTT.

The table lists this clonotype with many counts. The chain combines TRBV25-1 with TRBJ2-3; D tentatively fits TRBD1 or TRBD2 (5 bases each). This CDR3 is built from 17 residues. Trimming took off 2 bases at V and 2 bases at J, with 17 bases between the two ends. CDR1 and CDR2 from the germline V gene are MGHDK and SYGVNS. This chain's CDR3 is CASSEPPPGPDTDTQYF. The CDR3 bases are TGTGCCAGCAGTGAACCTCCTCCGGGGCCAGACACAGATACGCAGTATTTT.

This clonotype was detected ten times or more. The genes are TRBV4-3 and TRBJ2-1; 15 bases are a match to TRBD2. Germline V lookup: CDR1 LGHNA, CDR2 YSLEER. V trimming: 2 bases; J trimming: 7 bases; junction bases outside the gene matches: 6. The CDR3 covers 17 residues. The CDR3 is CASSQQGGTSGRNEQFF. CDR3 nucleotide sequence: TGCGCCAGCAGCCAACAGGGTGGGACTAGCGGGAGGAATGAGCAGTTCTTC.

The chain links TRBV7-9 to TRBJ2-5; TRBD2 might be the D (6 bases). This CDR3 has 16 residues. Trimming stripped 5 bases from V and 2 bases from J, with 18 bases between. Germline values: CDR1 SEHNR, CDR2 FQNEAQ (reference sequence). The CDR3 nucleotides are TGTGCCAGCAGCCCTACCGGTTGGGAGGAGCAAGAGACCCAGTACTTC. Translating it yields CASSPTGWEEQETQYF. Full variable domain (remainder filled in from reference TRBV7-9 and TRBJ2-5): DTGVSQNPRHKITKRGQNVTFRCDPISEHNRLYWYRQTLGQGPEFLTYFQNEAQLEKSRLLSDRFSAERPKGSFSTLEIQRTEQGDSAMYLCASSPTGWEEQETQYFGPGTRLLVL.

V is TRBV29-1 and J is TRBJ2-1, with D uncertain. Germline lookup yields CDR1 SQVTM and CDR2 ANQGSEA. V was trimmed by 5 bases and J by 0 bases, leaving 11 bases between them. This CDR3 has 14 amino acids. The CDR3 nucleotides are TGCAGCGTTAGGTACATAGTCTCCTACAATGAGCAGTTCTTC. Protein sequence: CSVRYIVSYNEQFF.